Following are 25 T cell receptor beta chains from one sample sequenced in a study of blood T cells in healthy people across ages. Alongside a J-beta primer mix, a sample-barcoded 5' primer served in a second PCR lasting roughly 7 to 12 cycles. TCRdb independently ran MiXCR on the 5' RACE reads; one entry per CDR3 protein. The profile shows about 760,000 distinct CDR3 sequences, just over 55% of them singletons. Material: blood. The receptors originated from a man aged 40-49 years in good health.

V gene TRBV5-1 combines with J gene TRBJ2-1; D remains ambiguous. The germline V and J ends were trimmed by 1 base and 0 bases, with 8 bases remaining between them. The germline gives CDR1 SGHRS, CDR2 YFSETQ. CDR3 length: 15 residues. CDR3 bases: TGCGCCAGCAGCTTGTCACATAGCTCCTACAATGAGCAGTTCTTC. This translates into CASSLSHSSYNEQFF.

The V gene is TRBV21-1, the J gene TRBJ1-2; TRBD1 was called by the table and not checked on the DNA. TRBV21-1 is recorded as a pseudogene. The CDR3 sequence is 14 residues long. CDR3 in amino acids: CASSIPGRWYGYTF. For the CDR3, the DNA is TGTGCCAGCAGCATACCCGGGCGGTGGTATGGCTACACCTTC.

This clonotype was seen ten or more times. V and J are TRBV7-2 and TRBJ2-5; D is possibly TRBD1 (5 bases). V lost 1 base and J lost 1, with 7 bases in between. This CDR3 is built from 14 residues. Germline V lookup: CDR1 SGHTA, CDR2 FQGNSA. The CDR3 here is CASSLGRAQETQYF. CDR3 nucleotide sequence: TGTGCCAGCAGCTTAGGCAGGGCCCAAGAGACCCAGTACTTC. Supplemented by reference TRBV7-2 and TRBJ2-5, the full variable domain reads GAGVSQSPSNKVTEKGKDVELRCDPISGHTALYWYRQSLGQGLEFLIYFQGNSAPDKSGLPSDRFSAERTGGSVSTLTIQRTQQEDSAVYLCASSLGRAQETQYFGPGTRLLVL.

This clonotype has just a few counts. The V gene is TRBV4-1, the J gene TRBJ1-5, with 8 positions matching TRBD1. CDR1 and CDR2 from the germline V gene are MGHRA and YSYEKL. This CDR3 is 16 amino acids long. V shed 0 bases and J 6 bases; nucleotides not matched to a gene: 7. The CDR3 reads CASSQEWPGGVQPQHF. In nucleotides, the CDR3 is TGCGCCAGCAGCCAAGAGTGGCCAGGGGGCGTTCAGCCCCAGCATTTT.

This clonotype was counted between two and nine times. This sequence joins TRBV4-2 and TRBJ2-3; no clear D. V lost 0 bases to trimming and J lost 5 bases, with 6 bases between them. Germline V CDR1 and CDR2: LGHNA, YNFKEQ. The CDR3 runs 13 residues. CDR3 coding DNA: TGTGCCAGCAGCCAAGAGTATCGAGATACGCAGTATTTT. Translated, it gives CASSQEYRDTQYF.

The chain has TRBV10-3 and TRBJ1-1; 8 positions agree with TRBD1. The CDR3 contains 13 residues. Germline trimming cut 7 bases from V and 10 bases from J; bases unmatched to any gene: 11. Germline V gene data show CDR1 as ENHRY and CDR2 as SYGVKD. Here the CDR3 DNA reads TGTGCCATCACCCCGGACAGGGCGAGGGTAGCTTTCTTT. It encodes CAITPDRARVAFF.

The rearrangement links TRBV4-2 to TRBJ2-2, with unresolved D. CDR1 is LGHNA, CDR2 YNFKEQ, per germline. Trimming removed 0 bases at V and 6 bases at J, with 11 bases between. There are 15 residues in the CDR3. Here the CDR3 reads CASSQEGGDPGELFF. The CDR3 nucleotides are TGTGCCAGCAGCCAAGAGGGTGGGGATCCCGGGGAGCTGTTTTTT.

CDR3 DNA sequence: TGTGCCAGCACCCGGACAGGGAACACCGGGGAGCTGTTTTTT. This sequence encodes CASTRTGNTGELFF. The V and J genes are TRBV2 and TRBJ2-2, with 7 nucleotides matching TRBD1. Per germline, CDR1 SNHLY and CDR2 FYNNEI. V lost 7 bases to trimming and J lost 1 base; unmatched junction nucleotides: 3. The CDR3 has 14 residues.

A few counts support this clonotype. The rearrangement links TRBV6-2 or TRBV6-3 to TRBJ2-5; possible D gene TRBD1, 5 bases. The CDR3 has 14 residues. Germline V gene lookup returns CDR1 MNHEY and CDR2 SVGEGT. Trimming took off 2 bases at V and 1 base at J, with 8 bases between the two ends. The CDR3 protein is CASSYNTGQETQYF. The CDR3 DNA reads TGTGCCAGCAGTTACAACACAGGCCAAGAGACCCAGTACTTC.

This chain uses TRBV29-1 with TRBJ2-1; D gene uncertain. Judging by the DNA end, TRBJ2-7 fits better; the J call may be wrong. Looked up from germline, CDR1 is SQVTM and CDR2 is ANQGSEA. The CDR3 is 12 amino acids. The CDR3 protein is CSVADGTYEQYF. CDR3 coding DNA: TGCAGCGTTGCAGACGGAACCTACGAGCAGTACTTC.

V gene TRBV20-1 combines with J gene TRBJ2-5, with 7 positions matching TRBD1. TRBJ2-7 matches the DNA end more closely, so the J call is doubtful. Per the germline V gene, CDR1 is DFQATT and CDR2 is SNEGSKA (reference sequence). This CDR3 has 14 residues. CDR3 coding DNA: TGCAGTGCTGGCGGTAGGACAGGAATCTCCGAGCAGTACTTC. Protein sequence: CSAGGRTGISEQYF.

This clonotype showed up just once. The J gene is TRBJ1-2, the V gene TRBV29-1, with D uncertain. This CDR3 contains 10 residues. The ends were cut back, 2 bases at V and 8 bases at J, with 6 bases in the middle. Per germline, CDR1 SQVTM and CDR2 ANQGSEA. The CDR3, as DNA: TGCAGCGTTGAAACCCCAGGCTACACCTTC. This codes for CSVETPGYTF.

The rearrangement uses TRBV6-2 or TRBV6-3 and TRBJ2-7; 12 bases align to TRBD2. This CDR3 has 17 amino acids. V gave up 2 bases and J gave up 2 bases; unmatched junction bases: 7. Germline V gene sequence: CDR1 MNHEY, CDR2 SVGEGT. CDR3 nucleotide sequence: TGTGCCAGCAGTTACCGGACTAGCGGGATTCTAGCCTACGAGCAGTACTTC. Amino acids: CASSYRTSGILAYEQYF.

V is TRBV7-2 and J is TRBJ2-7; 14 nucleotides line up with TRBD2. Germline-derived CDR1 and CDR2 are SGHTA and FQGNSA. Trimming removed 1 base from V and 1 base from J; junction bases left unmatched: 6. The CDR3 covers 18 residues. Written as DNA, the CDR3 is TGTGCCAGCAGCTTAGAAGGACTAGCGGGAGGTTTTTCCTACGAGCAGTACTTC. It specifies CASSLEGLAGGFSYEQYF.

The V and J genes are TRBV6-5 and TRBJ1-5, with D maybe TRBD1 (5 bases). The V end was cut by 5 bases, the J end by 6 bases, with 17 bases between. Germline V gives CDR1 MNHEY, CDR2 SVGAGI. The CDR3 contains 15 residues. The DNA of the CDR3 is TGTGCCAGCAGTGACAGTGGAAGGGCAGGTCAGCCCCAGCATTTT. Translating gives CASSDSGRAGQPQHF.

V and J are TRBV27 and TRBJ2-3; D may be TRBD2 (6 bases). Germline assignment: CDR1 MNHEY and CDR2 SMNVEV (reference sequence). Trimming took off 2 bases at V and 5 bases at J, with 11 bases between the two ends. The CDR3 has 14 amino acids. CDR3 region: CASSLQGLVDTQYF. The CDR3 DNA is TGTGCCAGCAGTTTACAGGGACTGGTAGATACGCAGTATTTT.

The V and J genes are TRBV6-5 and TRBJ2-5; D tentatively reads TRBD1 or TRBD2 (6 bases each). Trimming cost V 2 bases and J 4 bases, with 23 bases left between them. Germline V lookup: CDR1 MNHEY, CDR2 SVGAGI. The CDR3 extends over 18 amino acids. The CDR3 coding sequence is TGTGCCAGCAGTTACGGAGTGGGGGGCAGGGGCTTGTTAGAGACCCAGTACTTC. Its protein product is CASSYGVGGRGLLETQYF.

V is TRBV24-1 and J is TRBJ2-5, with no clear D. The CDR3 covers 15 residues. Between the trimmed V and J ends, which lost 1 base and 0 bases, there was a span of 8 bases. Germline CDR1 KGHDR, CDR2 SFDVKD. The CDR3 nucleotides read TGTGCCACCAGTGATTTCGGGTCGGACCAAGAGACCCAGTACTTC. It yields the protein CATSDFGSDQETQYF.

The chain links TRBV5-1 to TRBJ2-1; 7 bases are a match to TRBD1. There are 15 residues in the CDR3. Germline trimming cut 2 bases from V and 2 bases from J; bases unmatched to any gene: 4. Germline lookup yields CDR1 SGHRS and CDR2 YFSETQ. DNA of the CDR3: TGCGCCAGCAGCTTAACAGGGGTTACCTACAATGAGCAGTTCTTC. Encoded protein: CASSLTGVTYNEQFF.

The chain is built from TRBV20-1 and TRBJ2-1; 7 nucleotides agree with TRBD2. Germline V gene data show CDR1 as DFQATT and CDR2 as SNEGSKA (reference sequence). The CDR3 is made up of 15 amino acids. V lost 0 bases, J lost 5 bases, and 7 bases stayed unmatched. CDR3 residues: CSARDVAGVNNEQFF. The CDR3 coding sequence is TGCAGTGCTAGAGATGTTGCGGGAGTAAACAATGAGCAGTTCTTC.

The chain combines TRBV20-1 with TRBJ2-1, with TRBD1 matching over 11 bases. CDR1 is DFQATT, CDR2 SNEGSKA, per germline (reference sequence). The ends lost 4 bases at V and 12 bases at J; junction bases unmatched: 11. The CDR3 sequence is 14 residues long. CDR3 residues: CSAIPGRGQGGQFF. In nucleotides, the CDR3 is TGCAGTGCTATCCCCGGGAGGGGACAGGGGGGGCAGTTCTTC.

Regarding this clonotype: One base away lies a much larger clone, so this may be a sequencing read error. The rearrangement links TRBV5-1 to TRBJ2-1; possibly TRBD1 for D (6 bases). The J call may be wrong; the DNA end is better matched by TRBJ2-7. Germline V gene lookup returns CDR1 SGHRS and CDR2 YFSETQ. There are 14 residues in the CDR3. CDR3 DNA: TGCGCCAGCAGCTTGGGCCAGGGGTACAATGAGCAGTACTTC. Amino acids: CASSLGQGYNEQYF.

This clonotype was observed at least ten times. The chain is built from TRBV5-6 and TRBJ2-7, with 10 bases lining up with TRBD1. Per germline, CDR1 SGHDT and CDR2 YYEEEE. The CDR3 runs to 15 residues. The ends lost 4 bases at V and 3 bases at J; junction bases unmatched: 7. CDR3 nucleotide sequence: TGTGCCAGCAGCAGGAGACAGGGGGCTTTCTACGAGCAGTACTTC. Translating it yields CASSRRQGAFYEQYF.

The chain joins TRBV7-2 to TRBJ2-7; maybe TRBD2 (6 bases). The J call may be faulty, since TRBJ2-5 better matches the DNA end. The germline gives CDR1 SGHTA, CDR2 FQGNSA. The CDR3 is 14 residues long. The CDR3 loop is CASSSRRGKETQYF. Written as DNA, the CDR3 is TGTGCCAGCAGCTCACGTCGGGGGAAAGAGACCCAGTACTTC.

In DNA, the CDR3 is TGCAGAGCAAATAGCGGGGGAACCAACAATGAGCAGTACTTC. This sequence encodes CRANSGGTNNEQYF. The J gene is TRBJ2-7, the V gene TRBV20-1, with 9 bases aligning to TRBD2. Germline lookup yields CDR1 DFQATT and CDR2 SNEGSKA (reference sequence). The CDR3 extends over 14 amino acids.